Below are 10 T cell receptor beta chains sequenced from a single sample in a study of T cells in Graves' hyperthyroidism and ophthalmopathy. RNA transcripts provided the source from which TCR beta CDR3 regions were amplified. The HTBI primer set served for first-round RT-PCR of the TCR CDR3. A single record per CDR3 protein comes from TCRdb applying MiXCR to the multiplex PCR reads. The table shows over 45,000 distinct CDR3 sequences, with roughly 52% occurring only once. Sample: blood. These receptors were taken from a woman aged 30 to 39 with Graves' ophthalmopathy.

This clonotype was counted at least ten times. The chain couples TRBV5-1 to TRBJ1-1, with D uncertain. This CDR3 is built from 12 residues. Trimming cost V 6 bases and J 4 bases, with 10 bases left between them. From germline, CDR1 is SGHRS and CDR2 YFSETQ. The CDR3 reads CASKVSGTEAFF. As DNA, the CDR3 is TGCGCCAGCAAGGTTTCGGGCACTGAAGCTTTCTTT.

The rearrangement links TRBV7-2 to TRBJ2-1, with 9 bases aligning to TRBD2. CDR1 and CDR2 (germline): SGHTA, FQGNSA. With V trimmed by 7 bases and J by 13 bases, 11 bases remained unmatched. The CDR3 has 13 amino acids. The CDR3 region has the DNA TGTGCCAGCACCTTGGGACTAGCTGCCCCCCAGTTCTTC. This sequence encodes CASTLGLAAPQFF.

This clonotype appeared many times. Since a much larger clone is just one base distant, this may be a read error. CDR3 bases: TGTGCCACCAGCAGGACAGGGGGGGCCAGGGAGACCCAGTACTTC. Translation gives CATSRTGGARETQYF. V and J are TRBV15 and TRBJ2-5; 9 bases fit TRBD1. The CDR3 runs 15 residues. Germline assignment: CDR1 LNHNV and CDR2 YYDKDF (reference sequence). The V segment lost 3 bases and the J segment 5 bases; nucleotides outside the gene matches: 7.

Concerning this clonotype: The missing conserved phenylalanine or tryptophan at the end of this CDR3 makes a read error likely. J is TRBJ2-1 and V is TRBV28; tentatively, D is TRBD2 (5 bases). This CDR3 region has 16 residues. V lost 5 bases and J lost 3, with 17 bases in between. Germline values: CDR1 MDHEN, CDR2 SYDVKM. This CDR3 is CASSVSGLADYNEQFV. As DNA, the CDR3 is TGTGCCAGCAGTGTTAGTGGGCTAGCAGACTACAATGAGCAGTTCGTC.

The chain carries TRBV7-9 and TRBJ2-1, with TRBD2 matching 14 bases. With V trimmed by 5 bases and J by 9 bases, 6 bases remained unmatched. Per the germline V gene, CDR1 is SEHNR and CDR2 is FQNEAQ (reference sequence). This CDR3 region has 15 residues. For the CDR3, the DNA is TGTGCCAGCAGCCCGGGACTAGCGGGAGCGCTTGAGCAGTTCTTC. This codes for CASSPGLAGALEQFF.

This chain uses TRBV10-2 with TRBJ2-3; D unresolved. Germline CDR1 WSHSY, CDR2 SAAADI. The CDR3 totals 12 residues. The V gene lost 4 bases and the J gene lost 6 bases, with 8 bases spanning the gap. CDR3 loop: CASSGLVDTQYF. CDR3 DNA sequence: TGCGCCAGCAGTGGCCTTGTCGATACGCAGTATTTT.

This chain joins TRBV5-1 and TRBJ2-1; D may match TRBD1 or TRBD2 (6 bases each). CDR1 and CDR2 (germline): SGHRS, YFSETQ. This CDR3 contains 15 residues. Trimming cost V 2 bases and J 2 bases, with 11 bases left between them. This CDR3 is CASSLGGTPYNEQFF. In DNA, the CDR3 is TGCGCCAGCAGCTTAGGGGGGACACCCTACAATGAGCAGTTCTTC.

This clonotype was observed at least ten times. The rearrangement links TRBV11-2 to TRBJ1-2; 8 nucleotides line up with TRBD1. Trimming cost V 5 bases and J 1 base; bases outside gene matches: 6. Germline V lookup: CDR1 SGHAT, CDR2 FQNNGV. CDR3 length: 15 amino acids. The CDR3 protein is CASSGTGGFNYGYTF. CDR3 bases: TGTGCCAGCAGCGGAACAGGGGGATTTAACTATGGCTACACCTTC.

The chain joins TRBV7-9 to TRBJ1-2; D perhaps matches TRBD1 (5 bases). Between the trimmed V and J ends, which lost 5 bases and 2 bases, there was a span of 12 bases. CDR1 and CDR2 from the germline V gene are SEHNR and FQNEAQ (reference sequence). This CDR3 contains 14 residues. CDR3 coding DNA: TGTGCCAGCAGCGACGCGACAGAGAACTATGGCTACACCTTC. Amino acid sequence: CASSDATENYGYTF.

In nucleotides, the CDR3 is TGCAGCGTTGAAGTAGGAGGGGTACTTGGCTACACCTTC. It encodes CSVEVGGVLGYTF. The chain has TRBV29-1 and TRBJ1-2, with D maybe TRBD1 (5 bases). CDR3 length: 13 amino acids. The V and J ends lost 1 base and 7 bases respectively, with 13 bases between them. The germline V gene has CDR1 SQVTM and CDR2 ANQGSEA.